This T cell receptor (beta chain) emerged from a study of cytomegalovirus exposure and HLA in healthy donors. J lost 4 bases, V lost 6 bases, and 6 bases had no gene match. CDR3 length equals 13 residues. CDR1 is SQVTM, CDR2 ANQGSEA, per germline. The PCR used 60 Vbeta and 13 Jbeta primers. Clones were sequenced by immunoSEQ multiplex PCR, and TCRdb holds only the in-frame ones, with some missing. Of 150,000 to 200,000 clones listed, roughly 73% are singletons. Study-level results: Reportedly, TCR beta sequences accurately predicted HLA-A and HLA-B alleles in most subjects.

A word on this clone: Its antigen remains unidentified.

V usage is TRBV29-1 and J usage is TRBJ1-5; 7 nucleotides match TRBD1. The TCR sequence derives from a man aged 18 to 29 in good health and CMV-seropositive. Input material: PBMCs. This CDR3 reads CSVSRDRNQPQHF. DNA for the CDR3: TGCAGCGTCTCCCGGGACAGAAATCAGCCCCAGCATTTT.